This TCR beta chain appears in the sequencing data of a study of cytomegalovirus exposure and HLA in healthy donors. Study-wide results and caveats: More clonal expansion characterized HLA-associated TCR beta chains than equally common others in a later analysis. In a later analysis, TCR beta V- and J-gene trimming was associated with a missense DCLRE1C variant. Upon later analysis, TCR association rates were observed to vary by HLA locus, being highest for DRB1 and lowest for HLA-C.

Donors counted as nominally healthy when sampled, yet unrecorded immune exposures were likely. The study ran its PCR with 60 Vbeta and 13 Jbeta primers. This table comes from immunoSEQ multiplex PCR, and its TCRdb copy is limited to in-frame clones, with some not included. Its listing shows some 200,000 clones. On this clone itself: Its antigen is as yet unknown.

Sequencing was carried out using PBMCs. The TCR comes from a woman between 18 and 29 years old in good health and CMV-seropositive.

The CDR3, as DNA: TGTGCCAGCAGTGGTAGGGGGCTGACTGAAGCTTTCTTT. It encodes CASSGRGLTEAFF. The chain has TRBV6-1 and TRBJ1-1, with 7 bases lining up with TRBD1. J gave up 5 bases and V 4 bases, and 4 bases lay outside the gene matches. Germline CDR1 is MNHNS and CDR2 is SASEGT. CDR3 size: 13 residues.